The 24 T cell receptor beta chains below come from one sample, sequenced in a study of blood T cell repertoires in COVID-19. The table came from immunoSEQ multiplex PCR; TCRdb's copy has only in-frame clones and leaves some out. This sample has over 300,000 clones, with approximately 88% found just once. The sequenced material came from PBMCs or T cells enriched from blood (not recorded which). These receptors all come from a woman aged 30 to 39 with acute COVID-19.

The chain uses TRBV28 and TRBJ1-4; the match to TRBD1 covers 8 bases. Losses at the gene ends were 6 bases for V and 3 bases for J; bases not matched to a gene: 6. This CDR3 comprises 15 residues. Germline CDR1 MDHEN, CDR2 SYDVKM. The CDR3 sequence: CASSYPQGANEKLFF. The CDR3 DNA reads as TGTGCCAGCAGCTACCCACAGGGGGCTAATGAAAAACTGTTTTTT.

This sequence joins TRBV9 and TRBJ2-1, with TRBD1 matching over 7 bases. The germline V gene has CDR1 SGDLS and CDR2 YYNGEE. J was trimmed by 5 bases and V by 0 bases; bases with no gene match: 2. This CDR3 region has 14 residues. The CDR3 here is CASSVEQGDNEQFF. CDR3 nucleotides: TGTGCCAGCAGCGTAGAGCAGGGGGACAATGAGCAGTTCTTC.

The chain combines TRBV5-8 with TRBJ1-3, with 7 bases lining up with TRBD1. With 4 bases clipped from V and 9 bases from J, the junction kept 16 bases outside the gene matches. This CDR3 contains 16 residues. Germline loops: CDR1 SGHTS, CDR2 YDEGEE. CDR3 residues: CASSPWTGPLGGTIYF. The DNA for the CDR3 is TGTGCCAGCAGCCCGTGGACAGGTCCATTGGGTGGCACCATATATTTT. The whole variable domain, remainder taken from reference TRBV5-8 and TRBJ1-3, is EAGVTQSPTHLIKTRGQQATLRCSPISGHTSVYWYQQALGLGLQFLLWYDEGEERNRGNFPPRFSGRQFPNYSSELNVNALELEDSALYLCASSPWTGPLGGTIYFGEGSWLTVV.

This rearrangement joins TRBV7-2 to TRBJ1-5; 7 bases agree with TRBD1. CDR3 length: 15 residues. V was pared by 5 bases and J by 4 bases, with 8 bases of the junction left unmatched. CDR1 and CDR2 (germline): SGHTA, FQGNSA. The CDR3 DNA is TGTGCCAGCAGCCGTGACAGGGTGGGGAATCAGCCCCAGCATTTT. Protein: CASSRDRVGNQPQHF.

The rearrangement links TRBV7-9 to TRBJ1-3; D not resolved. The CDR3 runs to 13 residues. Germline CDR1 and CDR2: SEHNR and FQNEAQ (reference sequence). The V end lost 3 bases, the J end lost 2 bases, and 5 bases lay between the germline ends. The CDR3 DNA sequence: TGTGCCAGCAGCTTCCTAACTGGAAACACCATATATTTT. Its protein is CASSFLTGNTIYF.

Points on this clone: A read error may account for a junction end that differs from germline. This chain connects TRBV3-1 (or the pseudogene TRBV3-2) to TRBJ1-2, with 10 bases aligning to TRBD1. Germline CDR1 is LGHDT and CDR2 is YNNKEL (reference sequence). The CDR3 consists of 11 residues. The CDR3 loop is CASSPRTGGYF. DNA for the CDR3: TGTGCCAGCAGCCCGCGGACAGGGGGATACTTC.

The V gene is TRBV3-1 (or the pseudogene TRBV3-2), the J gene TRBJ2-7; 9 bases are shared with TRBD2. V lost 2 bases, J lost 4 bases, and 9 bases stayed unmatched. The CDR3 has 16 amino acids. The germline gives CDR1 LGHDT, CDR2 YNNKEL (reference sequence). This chain's CDR3 is CASSQSPSSGVYEQYF. The CDR3 DNA follows: TGTGCCAGCAGCCAAAGTCCGTCTAGCGGGGTTTACGAGCAGTACTTC.

The chain links TRBV19 to TRBJ2-5; TRBD2 matches 12 bases. The junction had 11 bases not matched to a gene; V was cut back by 9 bases and J by 0 bases. Germline V gives CDR1 LNHDA, CDR2 SQIVND (reference sequence). The CDR3 sequence is 17 residues long. In nucleotides, the CDR3 is TGTGCCAGCCGCTGCGGACTAGCGGGGCAGTACCAAGAGACCCAGTACTTC. Its protein is CASRCGLAGQYQETQYF.

This rearrangement joins TRBV2 to TRBJ2-7; 7 bases line up with TRBD1. CDR1 and CDR2 (germline): SNHLY, FYNNEI. The CDR3 is made up of 16 amino acids. J was trimmed by 3 bases and V by 0 bases; bases with no gene match: 8. CDR3 nucleotides: TGTGCCAGCAGTGAAGCGCCGGGACAGATTGACTACGAGCAGTACTTC. Residues: CASSEAPGQIDYEQYF.

The genes are TRBV11-1 and TRBJ2-2; TRBD2 matches at 11 bases. CDR3 length equals 15 residues. Germline trimming cut 8 bases from V and 4 bases from J; bases unmatched to any gene: 6. Germline-derived CDR1 and CDR2 are SGHAT and FQDESV (reference sequence). In DNA form, the CDR3 reads TGTGCCAGCTCGCGACTAGCGGGGTCCACCGGGGAGCTGTTTTTT. Amino acids: CASSRLAGSTGELFF. Combining the CDR3 with reference TRBV11-1 and TRBJ2-2 gives the whole variable domain EAEVAQSPRYKITEKSQAVAFWCDPISGHATLYWYRQILGQGPELLVQFQDESVVDDSQLPKDRFSAERLKGVDSTLKIQPAELGDSAMYLCASSRLAGSTGELFFGEGSRLTVL.

The chain employs TRBV20-1 and TRBJ1-6; possibly TRBD1 for D (5 bases). The CDR3 has 15 amino acids. Germline-derived CDR1 and CDR2 are DFQATT and SNEGSKA (reference sequence). The V gene lost 3 bases and the J gene lost 3 bases, with 12 bases spanning the gap. In DNA form, the CDR3 reads TGCAGTGCTAGTGGTGACAGTCGCTATAATTCACCCCTCCACTTT. Amino acids: CSASGDSRYNSPLHF.

This clone was found once. The chain recombines TRBV4-1 with TRBJ2-3; 8 bases align to TRBD1. This CDR3 has 15 amino acids. In germline, CDR1 is MGHRA, CDR2 YSYEKL. V gave up 4 bases and J gave up 5 bases; unmatched junction bases: 8. The CDR3 reads CASSRMDRVEDTQYF. The CDR3 DNA follows: TGCGCCAGCAGCCGCATGGACAGGGTTGAAGATACGCAGTATTTT.

The CDR3 is CASSRSGVRYEQYF. The CDR3 bases are TGTGCCAGCAGTCGGTCGGGGGTCCGCTACGAGCAGTACTTC. V usage is TRBV6-2 or TRBV6-3 and J usage is TRBJ2-7, with a possible D match to TRBD2 (6 bases). V gave up 5 bases and J gave up 3 bases, with 14 bases separating them. The CDR3 has 14 residues. The germline gives CDR1 MNHEY, CDR2 SVGEGT.

The CDR3 DNA is TGTGCCAGCAGTTTTCAGGGTGCTGGCTACACCTTC. Its translation: CASSFQGAGYTF. This chain connects TRBV6-2 or TRBV6-3 to TRBJ1-2; weak D call: TRBD1 (5 bases). The germline V gene encodes CDR1 MNHEY and CDR2 SVGEGT. The CDR3 is 12 residues long. Trimming left V 4 bases short and J 7 bases short, with 10 bases between.

This rearrangement joins TRBV11-2 to TRBJ2-7; D remains ambiguous. CDR3 size: 14 residues. Per germline, CDR1 SGHAT and CDR2 FQNNGV. Trimming left V 1 base short and J 0 bases short, with 7 bases between. CDR3 in DNA: TGTGCCAGCAGCTTAGGTAGTGGCTCCTACGAGCAGTACTTC. Encoded protein: CASSLGSGSYEQYF.

The chain is built from TRBV7-3 and TRBJ2-3, with 12 nucleotides matching TRBD1. V dropped 5 bases and J dropped 3; count of bases not matched to a gene: 6. Germline loops: CDR1 SGHTA, CDR2 FQGTGA. CDR3 length: 16 residues. The CDR3 nucleotides read TGTGCCAGCAGCCCGGGGACAGGGGGCGCGACAGATACGCAGTATTTT. As protein: CASSPGTGGATDTQYF.

V gene TRBV15 combines with J gene TRBJ1-6, with D perhaps matching TRBD1 (6 bases). This CDR3 has 18 residues. CDR1 and CDR2 from the germline V gene are LNHNV and YYDKDF (reference sequence). V was pared by 0 bases and J by 3 bases, with 15 bases between. Here the CDR3 reads CATSRDGRTGHYNSPLHF. In DNA form, the CDR3 reads TGTGCCACCAGCAGAGACGGTCGGACGGGACACTATAATTCACCCCTCCACTTT.

This rearrangement joins TRBV15 to TRBJ2-1; D gene unclear. CDR1 and CDR2 (germline): LNHNV, YYDKDF (reference sequence). Trimming took 5 bases from V and 5 from J, leaving 4 bases between them. The CDR3 contains 11 residues. The CDR3 reads CATSPDNEQFF. CDR3 nucleotides: TGTGCCACCAGCCCCGACAATGAGCAGTTCTTC.

This clone was counted once. The V and J genes are TRBV7-3 and TRBJ2-1, with 7 positions matching TRBD1. This CDR3 spans 15 amino acids. The V and J ends lost 2 bases and 4 bases, in that order; junction bases with no gene match: 5. Germline V lookup: CDR1 SGHTA, CDR2 FQGTGA. The CDR3 bases are TGTGCCAGCAGCTTAGTTGGGACAGTGTACAATGAGCAGTTCTTC. It codes for CASSLVGTVYNEQFF.

This sequence joins TRBV5-6 and TRBJ1-6; 9 bases fit TRBD1. CDR1 is SGHDT and CDR2 is YYEEEE in the germline V gene. This CDR3 is 14 amino acids long. Unmatched junction bases numbered 4, after V lost 2 bases and J lost 10 bases. CDR3 nucleotide sequence: TGTGCCAGCAGCTTCACAGGGGGCTACTCACCCCTCCACTTT. This encodes CASSFTGGYSPLHF.

The chain links TRBV18 to TRBJ2-1; D not certain. V gave up 3 bases and J gave up 7 bases, with 7 bases separating them. The CDR3 is 12 residues long. Germline V gene lookup returns CDR1 KGHSH and CDR2 LQKENI. The CDR3 here is CASSPQVNEQFF. CDR3 DNA: TGTGCCAGCTCACCTCAGGTGAATGAGCAGTTCTTC. Complete variable domain (other parts from reference TRBV18 and TRBJ2-1): NAGVMQNPRHLVRRRGQEARLRCSPMKGHSHVYWYRQLPEEGLKFMVYLQKENIIDESGMPKERFSAEFPKEGPSILRIQQVVRGDSAAYFCASSPQVNEQFFGPGTRLTVL.

The chain joins TRBV28 to TRBJ1-2; 8 bases are shared with TRBD1. V was clipped by 5 bases and J by 3 bases; unmatched bases: 5. The CDR3 is 14 residues long. Germline V lookup: CDR1 MDHEN, CDR2 SYDVKM. CDR3 coding DNA: TGTGCCAGCAGTGAGACAGGGGCCGACTATGGCTACACCTTC. The encoded protein is CASSETGADYGYTF.

As regards this clone: The same CDR3 is also encoded by other DNA sequences in this sample. The chain couples TRBV10-1 to TRBJ2-7; 7 nucleotides line up with TRBD1. Losses at the gene ends were 5 bases for V and 0 bases for J; bases not matched to a gene: 1. There are 13 residues in the CDR3. CDR1 and CDR2 from the germline V gene are WNHNN and SYGVQD (reference sequence). In DNA form, the CDR3 reads TGCGCCAGCAGTCCAGGGGGCTCCTACGAGCAGTACTTC. Translation: CASSPGGSYEQYF.

The chain is built from TRBV4-1 and TRBJ2-1; possibly TRBD2 for D (5 bases). The CDR3 has 15 amino acids. Trimming stripped 4 bases from V and 1 base from J, with 11 bases between. CDR1 and CDR2 (germline): MGHRA, YSYEKL. Written as DNA, the CDR3 is TGCGCCAGCAGCCTCGGCCTAGCTTCCTACAATGAGCAGTTCTTC. Protein: CASSLGLASYNEQFF.